This T cell receptor beta chain was identified in a study of T cell responses to AZD1222 COVID-19 vaccine. Regarding this clone: Its matching antigen is unknown.

The study, taken as a whole, reports: Females outnumbered males among donors, who were mostly white British; clonal diversity was possibly underestimated.

Produced via immunoSEQ multiplex PCR; TCRdb's table is partial and in-frame only. This sample has 150,000 or so clones, with less than 95% found just once. Material: peripheral blood, obtained on day 0 of AZD1222 vaccination. The clonotype comes from an adult in good health.

CDR3 loop: CASSLSRGNQPQHF. In DNA form, the CDR3 reads TGTGCCAGCAGCTTATCTAGGGGCAATCAGCCCCAGCATTTT. The rearrangement links TRBV13 to TRBJ1-5; D not resolved. Germline V CDR1 and CDR2: PRHDT, FYEKMQ (reference sequence). CDR3 length equals 14 residues. Between the trimmed V and J ends, which lost 2 bases and 2 bases, there was a span of 7 bases. The full variable domain, in which reference TRBV13 and TRBJ1-5 provide the parts outside the CDR3, is AAGVIQSPRHLIKEKRETATLKCYPIPRHDTVYWYQQGPGQDPQFLISFYEKMQSDKGSIPDRFSAQQFSDYHSELNMSSLELGDSALYFCASSLSRGNQPQHFGDGTRLSIL.